This T cell receptor beta chain appears in the sequencing data of a study of a mutant IDH1 vaccine in newly diagnosed glioma. Between the trimmed V and J ends, which lost 5 bases and 7 bases, there was a span of 14 bases. The CDR3 loop spans 14 amino acids. Germline-derived CDR1 and CDR2 are MNHNY and SVGAGI (reference sequence). Time point described: week 47, end of study. Every vaccination contained 300 ug of the mutant IDH1 20-mer peptide and was paired with topical imiquimod. Libraries were prepared by immunoSEQ multiplex PCR; TCRdb keeps only in-frame clonotypes and omits some of them. This sample has 50,000 to 65,000 clones, with around 83% found just once. On this clone itself: Its antigen is currently unknown.

The chain has TRBV6-6 and TRBJ1-4; TRBD1 might be the D (6 bases). The material sequenced was PBMCs, taken from a glioma patient whose treatment included an IDH1 peptide vaccine. The sequence derives from a woman aged 45-65 years with glioma. This CDR3 is CASSLPRGGEKLFF. The CDR3 coding sequence is TGTGCCAGCAGTCTCCCCAGGGGAGGTGAAAAACTGTTTTTT.